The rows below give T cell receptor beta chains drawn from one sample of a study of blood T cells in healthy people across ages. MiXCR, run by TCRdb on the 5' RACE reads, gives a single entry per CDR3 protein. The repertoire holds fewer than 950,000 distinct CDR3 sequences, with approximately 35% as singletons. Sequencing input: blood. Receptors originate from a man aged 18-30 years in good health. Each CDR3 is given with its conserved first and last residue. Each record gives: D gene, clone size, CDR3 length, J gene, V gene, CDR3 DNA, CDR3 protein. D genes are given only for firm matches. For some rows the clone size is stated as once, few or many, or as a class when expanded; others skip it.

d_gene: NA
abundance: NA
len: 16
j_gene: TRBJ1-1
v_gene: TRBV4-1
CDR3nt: TGCGCCAGCAGCCCCGGGGGGCGCCCCATGAACACTGAAGCTTTCTTT
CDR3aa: CASSPGGRPMNTEAFF

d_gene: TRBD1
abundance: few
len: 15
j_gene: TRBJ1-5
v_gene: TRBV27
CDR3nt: TGTGCCAGCAGACAGGGGGTGAAGGAAAATCAGCCCCAGCATTTT
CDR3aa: CASRQGVKENQPQHF

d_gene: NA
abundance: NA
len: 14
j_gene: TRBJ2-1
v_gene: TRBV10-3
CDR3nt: TGTGCCATCAGTGAGGCGGGACAGTACAATGAGCAGTTCTTC
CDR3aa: CAISEAGQYNEQFF

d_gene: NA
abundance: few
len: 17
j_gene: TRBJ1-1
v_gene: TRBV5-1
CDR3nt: TGCGCCAGCAGCTTGGCCAGGGGCCGGGAGTGGGACACTGAAGCTTTCTTT
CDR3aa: CASSLARGREWDTEAFF

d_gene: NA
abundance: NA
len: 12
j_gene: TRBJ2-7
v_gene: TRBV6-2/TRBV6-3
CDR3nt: TGTGCCAGCAGCCCGCTGGGCAATGAGCAGTACTTC
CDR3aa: CASSPLGNEQYF

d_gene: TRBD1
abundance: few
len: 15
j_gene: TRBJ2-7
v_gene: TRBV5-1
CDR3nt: TGCGCCAGCGGGCCCGGGACAGGGACCTACAATGAGCAGTACTTC
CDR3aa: CASGPGTGTYNEQYF

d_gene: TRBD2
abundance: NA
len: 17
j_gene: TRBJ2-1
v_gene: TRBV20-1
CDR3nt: TGCAGTGCTAAGCCGAGCCCCCCGGGGGGGCGTTACAATGAGCAGTTCTTC
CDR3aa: CSAKPSPPGGRYNEQFF

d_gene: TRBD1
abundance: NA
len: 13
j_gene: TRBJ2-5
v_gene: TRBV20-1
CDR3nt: TGCAGTTGTAACGGACAGGGGGTCGATGAGCAGTACTTC
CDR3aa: CSCNGQGVDEQYF

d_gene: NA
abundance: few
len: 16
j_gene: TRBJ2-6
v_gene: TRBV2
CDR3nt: TGTGCCAGCAGCCCTAGTACGGGGTCGGGGGCCAACGTCCTGACTTTC
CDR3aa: CASSPSTGSGANVLTF

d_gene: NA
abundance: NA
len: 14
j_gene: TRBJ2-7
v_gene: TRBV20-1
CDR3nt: TGCAGTGCTAGAGATCTCCTACTCGCCTACGAGCAGTACTTC
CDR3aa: CSARDLLLAYEQYF

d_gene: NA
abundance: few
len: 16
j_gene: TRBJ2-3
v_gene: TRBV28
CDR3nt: TGTGCCAGCAGTGTACCCATTGGTGGGTACACAGATACGCAGTATTTT
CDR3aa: CASSVPIGGYTDTQYF

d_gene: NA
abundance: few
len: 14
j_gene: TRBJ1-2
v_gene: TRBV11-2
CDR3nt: TGTGCCAGCAGCTCTCGTCGGGGGTACTATGGCTACACCTTC
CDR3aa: CASSSRRGYYGYTF

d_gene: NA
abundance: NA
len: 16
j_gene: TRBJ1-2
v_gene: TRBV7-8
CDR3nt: TGTGCCAGCAGCTTAGGGGGAGCGCCTACCGACTATGGCTACACCTTC
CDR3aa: CASSLGGAPTDYGYTF

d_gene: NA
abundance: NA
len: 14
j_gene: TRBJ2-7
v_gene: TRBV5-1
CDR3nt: TGCGCCAGCAGCCAGAGGTCAAGGGTCGGGGAGCGGTACTTC
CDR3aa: CASSQRSRVGERYF

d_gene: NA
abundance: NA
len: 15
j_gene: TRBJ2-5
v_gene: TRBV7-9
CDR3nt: TGTGCCAGCAGCTTAGATGAGGTGGACCCAGAGACCCAGTACTTC
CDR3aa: CASSLDEVDPETQYF

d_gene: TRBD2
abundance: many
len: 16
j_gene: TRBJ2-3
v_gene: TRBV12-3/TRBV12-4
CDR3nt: TGTGCCAGCAGTCTCATAGCGGGGGGCAGCACAGATACGCAGTATTTT
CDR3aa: CASSLIAGGSTDTQYF

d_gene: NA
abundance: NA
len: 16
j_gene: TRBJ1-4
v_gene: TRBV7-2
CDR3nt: TGTGCCAGCAGCTTATACCCGGGGTCCCCTAATGGAAAACTGTTTTTT
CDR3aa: CASSLYPGSPNGKLFF